These 4 T cell receptor beta chains originate from one sample sequenced in a study of Ad26.COV2.S vaccination and SARS-CoV-2 variants. Only in-frame clones appear in the TCRdb table, and some are missing; sequencing was by immunoSEQ multiplex PCR. Among about 97,000 clones listed, 80% were seen once. Sequencing used peripheral blood, obtained after recovery from COVID-19. Source of these receptors: a human donor who had recovered from COVID-19.

The CDR3 DNA sequence: TGCGCCAGCAGCTTGGGGACAGGGCTCTCTGGAAACACCATATATTTT. It is translated as CASSLGTGLSGNTIYF. The chain joins TRBV5-1 to TRBJ1-3, with 8 nucleotides matching TRBD1. This CDR3 comprises 16 residues. V lost 0 bases to trimming and J lost 0 bases; unmatched junction nucleotides: 2. Germline assignment: CDR1 SGHRS and CDR2 YFSETQ.

This rearrangement joins TRBV3-1 (or the pseudogene TRBV3-2) to TRBJ2-2, with D perhaps given as TRBD1 or TRBD2 (5 bases each). The length of the CDR3 is 17 residues. V shed 1 base and J shed 4 bases, with 16 bases lying between them. The germline V gene encodes CDR1 LGHDT and CDR2 YNNKEL (reference sequence). The CDR3 bases are TGTGCCAGCAGCCAAGTTGTTAGGACTCAGGGCACCGGGGAGCTGTTTTTT. Its translation is CASSQVVRTQGTGELFF.

The table lists this clone with a count of one. The chain recombines TRBV4-2 with TRBJ2-7, with 8 nucleotides matching TRBD2. V dropped 1 base and J dropped 5; count of bases not matched to a gene: 4. From germline, CDR1 is LGHNA and CDR2 YNFKEQ. The CDR3 has 14 amino acids. This CDR3 is CASSQAGGANEQYF. CDR3 sequence (DNA): TGTGCCAGCAGCCAAGCGGGGGGGGCCAACGAGCAGTACTTC.

J is TRBJ1-6 and V is TRBV9, with 7 bases lining up with TRBD1. J lost 7 bases, V lost 0 bases, and 4 bases had no gene match. This CDR3 comprises 15 residues. Germline values: CDR1 SGDLS, CDR2 YYNGEE. The CDR3 here is CASSVEGAVNSPLHF. The CDR3 DNA follows: TGTGCCAGCAGCGTAGAGGGGGCGGTAAATTCACCCCTCCACTTT.